The subject of this entry is one T cell receptor beta chain. With 1 base clipped from V and 5 bases from J, the junction kept 9 bases outside the gene matches. In germline, CDR1 is KGHDR, CDR2 SFDVKD. This CDR3 spans 19 amino acids. This sample is drawn from a study of control samples from healthy donors and cancer patients. The data were produced by immunoSEQ multiplex PCR, yet TCRdb's version contains in-frame clones alone and is incomplete. The table shows 130,000 or so clones, with around 86% occurring only once. The source material was blood. The sequence came from a man aged 35-49 years in good health. The genes are TRBV24-1 and TRBJ2-3; 15 positions match TRBD2. The CDR3: CATSDFSMRTSGGVDTQYF. In DNA form, the CDR3 reads TGTGCCACCAGTGATTTTAGTATGCGGACTAGCGGGGGGGTAGATACGCAGTATTTT.